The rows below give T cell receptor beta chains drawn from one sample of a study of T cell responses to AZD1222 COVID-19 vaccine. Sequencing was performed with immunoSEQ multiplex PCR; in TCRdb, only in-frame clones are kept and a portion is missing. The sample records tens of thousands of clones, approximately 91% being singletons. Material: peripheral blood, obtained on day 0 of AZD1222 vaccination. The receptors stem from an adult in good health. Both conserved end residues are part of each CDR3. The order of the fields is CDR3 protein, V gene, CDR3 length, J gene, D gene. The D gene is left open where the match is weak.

CASSYSSGQGTYEQYF,TRBV6-5,16,TRBJ2-7,TRBD1
CASGSTDTQYF,TRBV19,11,TRBJ2-3,-
CASSYGDRGTEAFF,TRBV5-1,14,TRBJ1-1,TRBD1
CASSSGSPNTGELFF,TRBV11-3,15,TRBJ2-2,-
CASSSPGAGANTGELFF,TRBV7-9,17,TRBJ2-2,-
CASSLLDPKREKLFF,TRBV28,15,TRBJ1-4,-
CASSVGGYSNQPQHF,TRBV9,15,TRBJ1-5,-
CAISESTPGQGAGEQYF,TRBV10-3,17,TRBJ2-7,TRBD1
CASSPGTGLQPQHF,TRBV28,14,TRBJ1-5,TRBD1
CASSPLAGSNEQFF,TRBV25-1,14,TRBJ2-1,TRBD2
CASSVSSTSPGEQFF,TRBV9,15,TRBJ2-1,TRBD2
CASSAQRWASYEQYF,TRBV9,15,TRBJ2-7,-
CASSRAGERNYGYTF,TRBV5-6,15,TRBJ1-2,-
CASSQGWGATLNTEAFF,TRBV3-1/TRBV3-2,17,TRBJ1-1,-
CASRRGVNQYF,TRBV27,11,TRBJ2-3,-
CASSLNRREQYF,TRBV19,12,TRBJ2-7,-
CSVEDGRGTGELFF,TRBV29-1,14,TRBJ2-2,-
CASSPSGEISGNTIYF,TRBV18,16,TRBJ1-3,-
CASSLAGQGGTEAFF,TRBV7-6,15,TRBJ1-1,TRBD1
CASSSNRAPQPQHF,TRBV2,14,TRBJ1-5,-
CASTLPGPRSGNTIYF,TRBV6-6,16,TRBJ1-3,-
CASSSPQDYTDTQYF,TRBV28,15,TRBJ2-3,-
CATSTGTTYEQYF,TRBV15,13,TRBJ2-7,-
CASSPGTGLGNQPQHF,TRBV5-1,16,TRBJ1-5,TRBD1
CASDIGRFTDTQYF,TRBV19,14,TRBJ2-3,-
CASSFPLLLAGGSETQYF,TRBV28,18,TRBJ2-5,TRBD2
CASSPGQGRRETQYF,TRBV18,15,TRBJ2-5,TRBD1
CASSQDPDLKSEQYF,TRBV4-1,15,TRBJ2-7,-
CASSRQGDPSNQPQHF,TRBV27,16,TRBJ1-5,-
CAWTGREIRYGYTF,TRBV30,14,TRBJ1-2,-
CASSYRRYVAGELFF,TRBV6-5,15,TRBJ2-2,-
CASSPRAGNTIYF,TRBV19,13,TRBJ1-3,-
CASSLSLGDGYTF,TRBV27,13,TRBJ1-2,-
CASRTGIGELFF,TRBV2,12,TRBJ2-2,-
CGTVAGGAETQYF,TRBV28,13,TRBJ2-5,TRBD1
CSASNAYEQYF,TRBV20-1,11,TRBJ2-7,-
CASSPNQGWGSYNEQFF,TRBV19,17,TRBJ2-1,-
CASSSSRRGDTGELFF,TRBV13,16,TRBJ2-2,TRBD2
CASSEFGRMNTEAFF,TRBV25-1,15,TRBJ1-1,-
CASSQGGSNQPQHF,TRBV10-2,14,TRBJ1-5,-
CASSLGPGGTNLEQYF,TRBV5-6,16,TRBJ2-7,TRBD1
CASSQLQGGPQHF,TRBV4-3,13,TRBJ1-5,-
CASSPHGASANTGELFF,TRBV9,17,TRBJ2-2,-
CASSSLRGTVQETQYF,TRBV19,16,TRBJ2-5,-
CASRLGGDYGYTF,TRBV28,13,TRBJ1-2,-